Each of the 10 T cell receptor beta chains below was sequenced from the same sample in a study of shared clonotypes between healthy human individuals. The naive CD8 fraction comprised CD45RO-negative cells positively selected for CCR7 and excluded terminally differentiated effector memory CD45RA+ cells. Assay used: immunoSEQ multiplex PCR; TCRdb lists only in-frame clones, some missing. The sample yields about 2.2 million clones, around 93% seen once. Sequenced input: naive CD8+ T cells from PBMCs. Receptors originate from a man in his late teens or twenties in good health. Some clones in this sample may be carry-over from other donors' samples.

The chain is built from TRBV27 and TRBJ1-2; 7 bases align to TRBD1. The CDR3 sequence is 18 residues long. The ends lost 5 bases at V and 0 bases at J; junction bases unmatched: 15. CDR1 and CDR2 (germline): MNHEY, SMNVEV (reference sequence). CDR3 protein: CASSQKGATASSNYGYTF. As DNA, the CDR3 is TGTGCCAGCAGTCAAAAGGGGGCGACAGCTAGTTCTAACTATGGCTACACCTTC.

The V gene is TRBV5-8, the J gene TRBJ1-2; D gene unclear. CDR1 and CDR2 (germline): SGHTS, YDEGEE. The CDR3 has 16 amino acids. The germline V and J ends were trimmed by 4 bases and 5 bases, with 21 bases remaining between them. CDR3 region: CASSSNTISPGYGYTF. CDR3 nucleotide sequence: TGTGCCAGCAGCAGCAACACAATATCTCCGGGGTATGGCTACACCTTC.

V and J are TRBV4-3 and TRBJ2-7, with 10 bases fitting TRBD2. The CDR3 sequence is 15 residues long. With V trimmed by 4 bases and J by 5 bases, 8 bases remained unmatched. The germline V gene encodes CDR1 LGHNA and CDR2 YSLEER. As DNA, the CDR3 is TGCGCCAGCAGCCTGGCCCCTAGCGGGAGCCACGAGCAGTACTTC. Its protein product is CASSLAPSGSHEQYF.

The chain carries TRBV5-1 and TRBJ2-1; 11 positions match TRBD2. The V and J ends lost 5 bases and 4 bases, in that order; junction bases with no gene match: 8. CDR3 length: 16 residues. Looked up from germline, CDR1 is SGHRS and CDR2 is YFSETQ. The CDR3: CASRAGLAGGYNEQFF. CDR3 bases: TGCGCCAGCAGGGCGGGCCTAGCGGGGGGTTACAATGAGCAGTTCTTC.

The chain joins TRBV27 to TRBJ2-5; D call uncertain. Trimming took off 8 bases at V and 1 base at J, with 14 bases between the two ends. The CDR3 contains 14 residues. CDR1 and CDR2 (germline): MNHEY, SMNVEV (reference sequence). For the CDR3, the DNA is TGTGCCAGCCGGCGCCCAGCCCCCCAAGAGACCCAGTACTTC. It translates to CASRRPAPQETQYF.

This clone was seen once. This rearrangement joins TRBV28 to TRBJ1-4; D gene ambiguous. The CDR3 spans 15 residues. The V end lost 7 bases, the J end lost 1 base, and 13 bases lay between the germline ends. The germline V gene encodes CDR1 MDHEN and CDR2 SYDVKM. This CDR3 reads CASNTDWGTNEKLFF. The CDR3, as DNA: TGTGCCAGCAATACGGACTGGGGAACTAATGAAAAACTGTTTTTT.

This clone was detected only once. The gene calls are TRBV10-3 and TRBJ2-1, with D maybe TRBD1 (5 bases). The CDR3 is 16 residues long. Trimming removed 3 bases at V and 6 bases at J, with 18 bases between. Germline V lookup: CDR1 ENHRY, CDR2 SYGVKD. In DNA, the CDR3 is TGTGCCATCAGTGATCTGGACACCCAAATCCCCAATGAGCAGTTCTTC. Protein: CAISDLDTQIPNEQFF.

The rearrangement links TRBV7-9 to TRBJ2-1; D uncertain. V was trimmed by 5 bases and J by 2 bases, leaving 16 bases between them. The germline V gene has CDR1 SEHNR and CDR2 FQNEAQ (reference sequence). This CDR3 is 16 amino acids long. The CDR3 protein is CASSMSGPSPYNEQFF. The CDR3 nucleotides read TGTGCCAGCAGCATGTCCGGGCCCTCCCCCTACAATGAGCAGTTCTTC.

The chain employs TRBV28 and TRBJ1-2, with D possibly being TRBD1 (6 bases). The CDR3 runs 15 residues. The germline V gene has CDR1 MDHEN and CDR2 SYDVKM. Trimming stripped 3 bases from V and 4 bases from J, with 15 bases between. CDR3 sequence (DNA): TGTGCCAGCAGTTTTAGGGGGACACTTCGCTATGGCTACACCTTC. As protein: CASSFRGTLRYGYTF.

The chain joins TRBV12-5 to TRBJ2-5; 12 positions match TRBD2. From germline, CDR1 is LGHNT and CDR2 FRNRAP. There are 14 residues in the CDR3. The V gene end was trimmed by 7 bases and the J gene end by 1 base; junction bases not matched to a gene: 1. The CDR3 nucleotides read TGTGCTAGTGCACTAGCGGGAGGCCAAGAGACCCAGTACTTC. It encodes CASALAGGQETQYF. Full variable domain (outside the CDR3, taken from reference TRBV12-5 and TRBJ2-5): DARVTQTPRHKVTEMGQEVTMRCQPILGHNTVFWYRQTMMQGLELLAYFRNRAPLDDSGMPKDRFSAEMPDATLATLKIQPSEPRDSAVYFCASALAGGQETQYFGPGTRLLVL.